Listed below are T cell receptor beta chains from one sample, sequenced in a study of blood T cell repertoires in COVID-19. Clones were read by immunoSEQ multiplex PCR, and TCRdb kept only the in-frame ones, dropping some. The sample yields 200,000 to 250,000 clones, roughly 90% seen once. Sequencing input: peripheral blood. These receptors came from a woman aged 60-75 years with acute or convalescent COVID-19. CDR3s include the opening cysteine and the closing phenylalanine or tryptophan. The D gene is left open where the match is weak. Where a row states a size, it is once, few, many or the class of an expanded clone; other rows omit it.

d_call: .; v_call: TRBV28; clone_size: .; cdr3_length: 14; j_call: TRBJ2-7; cdr3_aa: CASSERLMAFEQYF; cdr3_nt: TGTGCCAGCAGTGAAAGACTAATGGCTTTCGAGCAGTACTTC
d_call: TRBD2; v_call: TRBV5-1; clone_size: .; cdr3_length: 14; j_call: TRBJ2-3; cdr3_aa: CASSSGTSGPTQYF; cdr3_nt: TGCGCCAGCAGCTCCGGGACTAGCGGGCCCACGCAGTATTTT
d_call: TRBD1; v_call: TRBV14; clone_size: few; cdr3_length: 15; j_call: TRBJ2-1; cdr3_aa: CASSQLTGMGNEQFF; cdr3_nt: TGTGCCAGCAGCCAGTTGACAGGGATGGGCAATGAGCAGTTCTTC
d_call: .; v_call: TRBV28; clone_size: .; cdr3_length: 15; j_call: TRBJ2-3; cdr3_aa: CAIRGRERGADTQYF; cdr3_nt: TGTGCCATCCGTGGCAGGGAAAGAGGTGCAGATACGCAGTATTTT
d_call: TRBD2; v_call: TRBV28; clone_size: .; cdr3_length: 15; j_call: TRBJ2-1; cdr3_aa: CASSFAGTSGSRQFF; cdr3_nt: TGTGCCAGCAGTTTCGCCGGGACTAGCGGGAGCCGGCAGTTCTTC
d_call: TRBD1; v_call: TRBV6-5; clone_size: .; cdr3_length: 15; j_call: TRBJ1-1; cdr3_aa: CASRPGTGGSTEAFF; cdr3_nt: TGTGCCAGCAGACCGGGGACAGGGGGGAGCACTGAAGCTTTCTTT
d_call: TRBD2; v_call: TRBV11-2; clone_size: .; cdr3_length: 15; j_call: TRBJ2-1; cdr3_aa: CASSTREGRYNEQFF; cdr3_nt: TGTGCCAGCAGCACTCGGGAGGGCCGCTACAATGAGCAGTTCTTC
d_call: TRBD2; v_call: TRBV6-5; clone_size: .; cdr3_length: 16; j_call: TRBJ2-2; cdr3_aa: CASSYTGTSGTGELFF; cdr3_nt: TGTGCCAGCAGTTATACCGGGACTAGCGGCACCGGGGAGCTGTTTTTT
d_call: .; v_call: TRBV30; clone_size: .; cdr3_length: 15; j_call: TRBJ1-5; cdr3_aa: CAWSPRDMGNQPQHF; cdr3_nt: TGTGCCTGGAGTCCCCGGGACATGGGCAATCAGCCCCAGCATTTT
d_call: TRBD1; v_call: TRBV3-1/TRBV3-2; clone_size: .; cdr3_length: 15; j_call: TRBJ1-6; cdr3_aa: CASSPRDRGGSPLHF; cdr3_nt: TGTGCCAGCAGCCCTCGGGACAGGGGAGGTTCACCCCTCCACTTT
d_call: .; v_call: TRBV19; clone_size: .; cdr3_length: 15; j_call: TRBJ2-5; cdr3_aa: CASSIDGSPAGTQYF; cdr3_nt: TGTGCCAGTAGTATAGATGGGAGTCCGGCGGGGACCCAGTACTTC
d_call: TRBD2; v_call: TRBV5-5; clone_size: .; cdr3_length: 13; j_call: TRBJ2-7; cdr3_aa: CASSGREGYEQYF; cdr3_nt: TGTGCCAGCAGCGGGAGGGAAGGCTACGAGCAGTACTTC
d_call: TRBD1; v_call: TRBV4-1; clone_size: .; cdr3_length: 16; j_call: TRBJ2-2; cdr3_aa: CASRTGGFPNTGELFF; cdr3_nt: TGCGCCAGCAGGACAGGGGGTTTTCCGAACACCGGGGAGCTGTTTTTT
d_call: TRBD2; v_call: TRBV2; clone_size: .; cdr3_length: 16; j_call: TRBJ2-3; cdr3_aa: CASSEYTGGLGDTQYF; cdr3_nt: TGTGCCAGCAGTGAATATACGGGAGGCCTAGGGGATACGCAGTATTTT